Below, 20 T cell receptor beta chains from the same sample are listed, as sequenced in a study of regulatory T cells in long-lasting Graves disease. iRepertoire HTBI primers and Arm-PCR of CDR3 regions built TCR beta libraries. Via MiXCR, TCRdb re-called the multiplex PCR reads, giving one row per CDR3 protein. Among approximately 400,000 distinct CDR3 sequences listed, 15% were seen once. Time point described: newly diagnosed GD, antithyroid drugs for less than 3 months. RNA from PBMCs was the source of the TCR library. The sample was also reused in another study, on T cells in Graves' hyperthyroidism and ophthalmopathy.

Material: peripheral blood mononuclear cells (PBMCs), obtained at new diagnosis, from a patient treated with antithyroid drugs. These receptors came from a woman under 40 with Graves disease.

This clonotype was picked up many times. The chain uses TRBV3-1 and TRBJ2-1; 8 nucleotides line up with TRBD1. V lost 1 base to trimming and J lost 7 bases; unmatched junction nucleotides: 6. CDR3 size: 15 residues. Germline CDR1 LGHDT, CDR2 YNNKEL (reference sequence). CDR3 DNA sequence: TGTGCCAGCAGCCAAGGGCGTCACAGGGGGAATGAGCAGTTCTTC. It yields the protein CASSQGRHRGNEQFF.

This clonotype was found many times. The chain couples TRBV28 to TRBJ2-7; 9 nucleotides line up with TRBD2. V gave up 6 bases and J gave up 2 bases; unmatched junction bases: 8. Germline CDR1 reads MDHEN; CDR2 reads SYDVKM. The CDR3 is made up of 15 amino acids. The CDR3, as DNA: TGTGCCAGCAGCCCGCAAGCGGGAGGTCCCTACGAGCAGTACTTC. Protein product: CASSPQAGGPYEQYF.

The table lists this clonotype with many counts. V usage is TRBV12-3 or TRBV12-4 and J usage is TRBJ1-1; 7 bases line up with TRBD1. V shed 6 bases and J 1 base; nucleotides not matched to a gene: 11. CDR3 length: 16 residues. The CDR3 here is CASSLTGNLWNTEAFF. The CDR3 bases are TGTGCCAGCAGCCTGACAGGGAACCTTTGGAACACTGAAGCTTTCTTT.

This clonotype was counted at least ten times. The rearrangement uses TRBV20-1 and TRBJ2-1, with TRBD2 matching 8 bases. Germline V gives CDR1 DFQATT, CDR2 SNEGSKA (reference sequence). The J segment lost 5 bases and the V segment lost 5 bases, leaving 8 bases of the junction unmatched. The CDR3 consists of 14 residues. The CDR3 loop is CSALKAGANNEQFF. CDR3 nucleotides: TGCAGTGCTCTAAAAGCGGGAGCGAACAATGAGCAGTTCTTC.

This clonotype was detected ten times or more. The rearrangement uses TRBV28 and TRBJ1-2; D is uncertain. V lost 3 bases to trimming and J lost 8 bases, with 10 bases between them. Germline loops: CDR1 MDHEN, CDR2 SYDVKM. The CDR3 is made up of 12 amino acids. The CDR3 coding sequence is TGTGCCAGCAGTTTTCTGACGGGAGGCTACACCTTC. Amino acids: CASSFLTGGYTF.

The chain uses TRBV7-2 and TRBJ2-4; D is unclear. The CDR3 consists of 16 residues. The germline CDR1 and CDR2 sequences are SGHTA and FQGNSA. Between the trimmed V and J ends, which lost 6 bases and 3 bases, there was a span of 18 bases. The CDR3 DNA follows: TGTGCCAGCAGTCCGACACCATCAAACCACAAAAACATTCAGTACTTC. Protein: CASSPTPSNHKNIQYF.

CDR3 nucleotide sequence: TGCGCCAGCAGCTTGGCTGCCGGGACTAAGTCCTACGAGCAGTACTTC. This sequence encodes CASSLAAGTKSYEQYF. The rearrangement links TRBV5-1 to TRBJ2-7, with 7 bases that match TRBD2. Looked up from germline, CDR1 is SGHRS and CDR2 is YFSETQ. The CDR3 is 16 residues long. Germline trimming cut 0 bases from V and 1 base from J; bases unmatched to any gene: 7.

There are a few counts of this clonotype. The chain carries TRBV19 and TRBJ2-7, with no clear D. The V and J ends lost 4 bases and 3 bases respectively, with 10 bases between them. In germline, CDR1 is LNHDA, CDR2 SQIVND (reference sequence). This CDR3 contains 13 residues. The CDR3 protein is CASSTLDLYEQYF. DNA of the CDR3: TGTGCCAGTAGTACCTTGGACCTCTACGAGCAGTACTTC.

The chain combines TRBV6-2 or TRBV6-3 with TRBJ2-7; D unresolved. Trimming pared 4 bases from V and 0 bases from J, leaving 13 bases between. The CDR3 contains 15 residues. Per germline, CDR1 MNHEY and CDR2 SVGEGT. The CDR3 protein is CASSFTGGYSYEQYF. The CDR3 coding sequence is TGTGCCAGCAGTTTTACTGGTGGGTACTCCTACGAGCAGTACTTC.

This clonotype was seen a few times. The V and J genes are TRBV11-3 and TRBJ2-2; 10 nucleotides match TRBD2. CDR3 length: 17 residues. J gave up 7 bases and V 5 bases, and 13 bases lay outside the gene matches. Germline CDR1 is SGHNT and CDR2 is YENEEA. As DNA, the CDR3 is TGTGCCAGCAGCCCAAGTGTCCTAGCGGGAGAAGTCGGGGAGCTGTTTTTT. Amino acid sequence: CASSPSVLAGEVGELFF. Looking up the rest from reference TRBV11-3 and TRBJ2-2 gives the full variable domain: EAGVVQSPRYKIIEKKQPVAFWCNPISGHNTLYWYLQNLGQGPELLIRYENEEAVDDSQLPKDRFSAERLKGVDSTLKIQPAELGDSAVYLCASSPSVLAGEVGELFFGEGSRLTVL.

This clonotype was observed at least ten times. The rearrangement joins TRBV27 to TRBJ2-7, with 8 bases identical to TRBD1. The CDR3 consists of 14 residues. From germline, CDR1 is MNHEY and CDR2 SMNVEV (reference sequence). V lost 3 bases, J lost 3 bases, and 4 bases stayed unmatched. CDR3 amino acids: CASSFRGRGYEQYF. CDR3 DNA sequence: TGTGCCAGCAGTTTCAGGGGGCGCGGCTACGAGCAGTACTTC.

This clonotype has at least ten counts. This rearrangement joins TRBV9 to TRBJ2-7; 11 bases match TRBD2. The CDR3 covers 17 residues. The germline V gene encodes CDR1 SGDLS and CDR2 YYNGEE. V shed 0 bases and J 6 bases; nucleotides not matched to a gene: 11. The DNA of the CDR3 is TGTGCCAGCAGCGTAGACCTAGCGGGAGGTAGTGTAAGCGAGCAGTACTTC. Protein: CASSVDLAGGSVSEQYF.

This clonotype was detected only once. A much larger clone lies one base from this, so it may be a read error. This chain's CDR3 is CTSSMWLAGGGNQPQHF. In DNA, the CDR3 is TGTACCAGTAGTATGTGGTTGGCAGGGGGCGGCAATCAGCCCCAGCATTTT. The V gene is TRBV19, the J gene TRBJ1-5, with 8 nucleotides matching TRBD1. Germline V gene lookup returns CDR1 LNHDA and CDR2 SQIVND (reference sequence). CDR3 length: 17 amino acids.

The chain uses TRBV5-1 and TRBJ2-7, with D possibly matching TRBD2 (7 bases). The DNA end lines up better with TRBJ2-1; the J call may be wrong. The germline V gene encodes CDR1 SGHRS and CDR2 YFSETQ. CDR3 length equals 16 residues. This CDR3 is CASSPSGAGAKNEQFF. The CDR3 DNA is TGCGCCAGCAGCCCCTCGGGGGCGGGAGCTAAGAATGAGCAGTTCTTC.

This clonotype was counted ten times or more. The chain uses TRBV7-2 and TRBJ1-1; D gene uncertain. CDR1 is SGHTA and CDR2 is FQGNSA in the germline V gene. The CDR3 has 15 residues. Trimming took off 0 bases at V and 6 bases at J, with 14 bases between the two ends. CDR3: CASSLAGGSGAEAFF. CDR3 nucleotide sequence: TGTGCCAGCAGCTTAGCTGGAGGGAGCGGTGCTGAAGCTTTCTTT.

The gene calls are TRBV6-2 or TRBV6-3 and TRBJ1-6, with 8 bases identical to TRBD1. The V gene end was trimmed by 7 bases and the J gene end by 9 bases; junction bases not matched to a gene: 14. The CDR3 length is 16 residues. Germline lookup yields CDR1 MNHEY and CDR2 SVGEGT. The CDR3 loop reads CASKPSDRAAISPLHF. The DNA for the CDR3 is TGTGCCAGCAAACCCTCGGACAGGGCAGCAATTTCACCCCTCCACTTT.

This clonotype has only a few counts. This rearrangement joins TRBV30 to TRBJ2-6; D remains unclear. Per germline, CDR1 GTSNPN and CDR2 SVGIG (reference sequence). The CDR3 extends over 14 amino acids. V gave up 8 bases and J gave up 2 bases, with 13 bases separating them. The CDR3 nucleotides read TGTGCCGAGACTGAAACGGCTGGGGCCAACGTCCTGACTTTC. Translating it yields CAETETAGANVLTF.

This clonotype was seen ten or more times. CDR3 coding DNA: TGTGCCAGCAGCTTAGGTACTTTCCAAGAGACCCAGTACTTC. Its translation is CASSLGTFQETQYF. The rearrangement uses TRBV7-9 and TRBJ2-5, with no clear D. Germline CDR1 reads SEHNR; CDR2 reads FQNEAQ (reference sequence). The CDR3 sequence is 14 residues long. Trimming pared 1 base from V and 1 base from J, leaving 7 bases between.

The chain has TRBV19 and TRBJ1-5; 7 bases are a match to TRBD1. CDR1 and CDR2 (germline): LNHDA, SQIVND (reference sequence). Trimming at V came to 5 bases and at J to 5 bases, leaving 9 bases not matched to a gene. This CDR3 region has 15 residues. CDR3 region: CASSRGTDSYQPQHF. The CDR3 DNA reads TGTGCCAGTAGTCGTGGGACAGATTCGTATCAGCCCCAGCATTTT.

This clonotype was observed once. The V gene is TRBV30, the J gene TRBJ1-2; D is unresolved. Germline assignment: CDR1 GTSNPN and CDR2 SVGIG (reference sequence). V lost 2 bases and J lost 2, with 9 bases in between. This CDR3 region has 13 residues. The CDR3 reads CAWSKDENYGYTF. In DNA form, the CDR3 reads TGTGCCTGGAGTAAGGACGAGAACTATGGCTACACCTTC.